This T cell receptor beta chain was obtained from a study of cytomegalovirus exposure and HLA in healthy donors. Study-wide points: Another analysis was done later, and it associated around 17,000 TCR beta sequences with HLA alleles at 0.05 false discovery rate. Evidence from a later analysis indicated that most CMV-associated TCR beta chains looked HLA-restricted. Clonal expansion was found to be greater in HLA-associated TCR beta chains than in equally common others in a later analysis.

A multiplex PCR was run with 60 Vbeta primers and 13 Jbeta primers. The protocol was immunoSEQ multiplex PCR, while the TCRdb copy is restricted to in-frame clones and leaves out a portion. Of some 150,000 clones in the sample, over 60% were seen once. There are 14 residues in the CDR3. The V gene lost 3 bases and the J gene lost 7 bases, with 13 bases spanning the gap. Germline V gene sequence: CDR1 LGHNA, CDR2 YNFKEQ. At the time of sampling, donors were nominally healthy, though unrecorded immune exposures were likely. In regard to this clone: As yet, its antigen is unknown.

The chain links TRBV4-2 to TRBJ1-5; D is unclear. This TCR was recovered from a woman in her 30s in good health and CMV-seronegative. Sequences were obtained from PBMCs. DNA for the CDR3: TGTGCCAGCAGCCAGCTTCAGGCGGGACAGCCCCAGCATTTT. Translating it yields CASSQLQAGQPQHF.